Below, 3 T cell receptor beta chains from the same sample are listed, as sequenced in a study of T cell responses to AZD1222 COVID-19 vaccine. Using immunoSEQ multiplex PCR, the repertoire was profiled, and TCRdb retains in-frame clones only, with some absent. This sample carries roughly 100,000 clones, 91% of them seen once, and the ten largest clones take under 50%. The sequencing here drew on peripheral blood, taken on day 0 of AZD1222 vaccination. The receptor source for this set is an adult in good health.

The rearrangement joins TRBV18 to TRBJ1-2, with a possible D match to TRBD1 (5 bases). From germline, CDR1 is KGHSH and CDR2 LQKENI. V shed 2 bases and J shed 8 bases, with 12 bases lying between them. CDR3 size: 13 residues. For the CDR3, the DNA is TGTGCCAGCTCACCAAGTTTAGGGGAAGGCTACACCTTC. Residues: CASSPSLGEGYTF.

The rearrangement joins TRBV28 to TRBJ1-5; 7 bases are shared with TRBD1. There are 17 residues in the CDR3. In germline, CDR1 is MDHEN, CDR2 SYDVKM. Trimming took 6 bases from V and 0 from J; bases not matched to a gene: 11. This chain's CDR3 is CASRLPGQSNSNQPQHF. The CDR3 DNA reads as TGTGCCAGCAGGCTACCGGGACAGTCGAATAGCAATCAGCCCCAGCATTTT.

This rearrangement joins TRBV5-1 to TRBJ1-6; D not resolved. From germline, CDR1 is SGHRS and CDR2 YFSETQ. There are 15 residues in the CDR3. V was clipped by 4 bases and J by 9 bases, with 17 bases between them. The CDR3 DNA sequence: TGCGCCAGCAGCCCTGGGGTGATTGATGGTTCACCCCTCCACTTT. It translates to CASSPGVIDGSPLHF. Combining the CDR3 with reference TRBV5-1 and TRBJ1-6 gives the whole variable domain KAGVTQTPRYLIKTRGQQVTLSCSPISGHRSVSWYQQTPGQGLQFLFEYFSETQRNKGNFPGRFSGRQFSNSRSEMNVSTLELGDSALYLCASSPGVIDGSPLHFGNGTRLTVT.